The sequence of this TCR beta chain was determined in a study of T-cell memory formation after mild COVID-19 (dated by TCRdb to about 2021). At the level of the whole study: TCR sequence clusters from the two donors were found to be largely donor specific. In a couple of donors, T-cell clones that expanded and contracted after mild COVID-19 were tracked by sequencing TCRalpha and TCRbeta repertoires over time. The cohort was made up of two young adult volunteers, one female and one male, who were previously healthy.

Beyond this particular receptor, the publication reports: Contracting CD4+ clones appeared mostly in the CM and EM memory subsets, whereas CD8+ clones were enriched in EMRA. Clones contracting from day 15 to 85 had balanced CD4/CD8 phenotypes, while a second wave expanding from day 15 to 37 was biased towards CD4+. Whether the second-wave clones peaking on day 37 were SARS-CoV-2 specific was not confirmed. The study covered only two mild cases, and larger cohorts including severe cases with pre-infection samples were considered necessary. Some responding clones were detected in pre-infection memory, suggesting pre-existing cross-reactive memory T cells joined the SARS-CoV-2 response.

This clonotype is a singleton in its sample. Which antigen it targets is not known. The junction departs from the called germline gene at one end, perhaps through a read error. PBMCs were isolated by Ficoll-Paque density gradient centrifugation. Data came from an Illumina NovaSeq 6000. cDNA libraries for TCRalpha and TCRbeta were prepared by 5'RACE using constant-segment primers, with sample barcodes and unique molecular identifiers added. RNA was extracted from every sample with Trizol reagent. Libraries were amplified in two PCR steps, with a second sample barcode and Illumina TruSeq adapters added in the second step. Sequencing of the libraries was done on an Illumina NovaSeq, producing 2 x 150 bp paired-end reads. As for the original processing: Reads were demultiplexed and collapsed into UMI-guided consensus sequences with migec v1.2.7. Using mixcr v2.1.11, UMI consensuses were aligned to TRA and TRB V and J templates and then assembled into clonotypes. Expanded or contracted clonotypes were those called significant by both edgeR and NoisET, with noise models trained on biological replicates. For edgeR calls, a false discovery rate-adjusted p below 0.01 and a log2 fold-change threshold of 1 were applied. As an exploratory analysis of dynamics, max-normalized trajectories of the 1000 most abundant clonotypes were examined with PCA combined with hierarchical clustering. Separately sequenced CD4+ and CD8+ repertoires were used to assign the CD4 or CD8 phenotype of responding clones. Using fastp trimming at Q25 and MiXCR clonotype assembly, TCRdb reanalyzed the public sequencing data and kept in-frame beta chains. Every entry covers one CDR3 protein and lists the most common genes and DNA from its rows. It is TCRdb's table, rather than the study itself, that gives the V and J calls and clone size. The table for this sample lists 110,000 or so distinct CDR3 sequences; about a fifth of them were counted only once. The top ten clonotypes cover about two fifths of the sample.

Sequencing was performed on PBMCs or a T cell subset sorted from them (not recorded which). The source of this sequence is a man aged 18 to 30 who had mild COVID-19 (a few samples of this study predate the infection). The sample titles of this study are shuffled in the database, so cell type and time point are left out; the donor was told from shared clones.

The bases read TGTGCCATCAGCTTTCAGGGCGGTACGCAGTATTTT. It codes for CAISFQGGTQYF. This chain joins TRBV7-8 to TRBJ2-3; TRBD1 might be the D gene, on 5 matching bases. The CDR3 has 12 amino acids, counting the end cysteine and phenylalanine. Only the CDR3 region is kept as DNA, spanning 36 bases read in frame from base 1. CDR1 and CDR2, looked up from the germline V gene, are SGHVS and FQNEAQ.